This record looks at one T cell receptor (beta chain) sequence and its context. This entry is derived from a study of blood T cell repertoires in COVID-19. Study-level background: Acute and convalescent COVID-19 samples came from the United States, Italy and Spain. Sources were T cells, B-cell-depleted T cells, or PBMCs; the material itself was cDNA or gDNA.

Original analysis: Reference gene primers were amplified, and this amplification served to estimate nucleated cell counts. The data were produced by immunoSEQ multiplex PCR, yet TCRdb's version contains in-frame clones alone and is incomplete. That table supplies the V and J calls and clone size; D and trimming were determined from the DNA. This sample carries about 83,000 clones, roughly 86% of them seen once, and the ten largest clones take 20% to 25%. In germline, CDR1 is MNHEY, CDR2 SVGAGI. The CDR3 totals 13 residues. V lost 6 bases to trimming and J lost 6 bases, with 14 bases between them. The TCR comes from a woman aged 80 or over in a cohort sampled during active or convalescent COVID-19. The rearrangement uses TRBV6-5 and TRBJ1-1; D call uncertain. Sequenced sample: peripheral blood. The CDR3 bases are TGTGCCAGCAGAGACACGTCCGCCTCTGAAGCTTTCTTT. This gives the protein CASRDTSASEAFF.